This T cell receptor (beta chain) was observed in a study of cytomegalovirus exposure and HLA in healthy donors (dated by TCRdb to 2017 to 2019). Context from the whole study: An earlier analysis of 587 of the donors reported about 300 Gb of sequence data and 95 million to 130 million unique TCR beta sequences obtained from approximately 180 million T cells. Among the roughly 390 genotyped donors, approximately 76% belonged to the genetic ancestry cluster associated with self-reported Caucasian donors. An early release covering just under 650 HLA-typed donors comprised about 310 gigabases of sequencing data and around 80 million unique TCR sequences. Both class I and class II loci were covered by HLA typing, at four-digit resolution. In addition to the first cohort of 666 subjects, a separate validation cohort of 100 to 150 different subjects was used. The study was designed to test whether signatures of past pathogen exposure could be identified by cataloging public T cell receptors. A later analysis re-examined previously published TCR beta repertoires from just over 650 donors and added high-resolution HLA genotyping to investigate patterns of TCR occurrence. Genome-wide SNP genotypes for about three fifths of the roughly 700 donors were used in a later genetic analysis, which treated that subset as a discovery cohort. High-throughput TCR immunosequencing, statistical association of individual TCRs with disease status, and machine learning were combined to predict cytomegalovirus infection status. Rather than drawing on any new phenotypic data, the later analysis identified candidate immune exposures from TCR beta sequences and the way those sequences occurred across donors. Across some 400 genotyped donors of the cohort, an average of about 250,000 unique TCR beta nucleotide sequences per donor were sequenced, and approximately 17% of those sequences were non-productive. All discovery cohort repertoires had been generated using a single sequencing platform. Donor age, sex, ethnicity and CMV serostatus were compiled together with the repertoire data. The number of donors typed differed by locus, with roughly 629-640 for A, B, C, DRB1 and DQB1, around 560 for DQA1, 600 to 610 for DPA1, and some 450 for DPB1. Using immunosequencing, the study profiled T cell repertoires from fewer than 850 subjects and related those repertoires to cytomegalovirus serostatus. An earlier analysis of 500 to 750 of the donors applied high-throughput TCR beta sequencing to assess whether each TCR beta V gene segment acted as functional or pseudogenic. Four or five DR-DQ haplotypes were handled as single units for association and clustering because linkage in the cohort was strong. Broad study findings and their caveats: According to a later analysis, parvovirus B19, influenza, CMV and Epstein-Barr virus appeared linked to several top co-occurrence clusters. Sequencing depth was assumed to be roughly uniform across donors in the presence/absence analyses, though that assumption may not hold. While some public TCRs were present in many individuals, most TCR sequences turned up only very rarely across donors. Because counts were too low, approximately 15 rarely observed V segments, including chromosome 9 orphons, were excluded from the earlier analysis of roughly 580 of the donors. Linkage disequilibrium might explain the correlated functional status among segregating V segments, but an unknown experimental factor could not be excluded. Compared with the roughly 700-donor mean, donors in an Asian-associated ancestry cluster had fewer N-insertions in productive TCRs, according to a later genetic analysis. A later analysis found that TCR association rates varied across HLA loci, with DRB1 alleles showing the most associated TCRs and HLA-C alleles the fewest. In the study, some 160 TCR beta chains were listed as associated with cytomegalovirus. Compared with equally common non-associated chains, HLA-associated TCR beta chains in a later analysis were more clonally expanded and had lower generation probabilities. Most CMV-associated TCR beta chains appeared to be HLA-restricted in a later analysis, and the HLA associations seemed to be driven largely by CMV exposure. Immune exposure information for the cohort was limited to CMV serostatus. At a false discovery rate of 0.05, a later analysis linked around 15,000 TCR beta sequences to specific HLA alleles. In an earlier analysis of about 550 of the donors, most TCR beta V segments were observed in productive rearrangements about 87% or about 30% of the time, broadly matching IMGT annotations. According to the authors, the approach could potentially be generalized to other disease states and immunological phenotypes. A group of highly shared sequence variants was considered likely to be a technical artifact of the sequencing pipeline. Because HLA typing was unavailable for some donors at each locus, only the typed subset was used in association tests. Three of the identified cytomegalovirus-associated TCR beta chains were confirmed in vitro to be specific for cytomegalovirus antigens. The classifier was reported to diagnose cytomegalovirus status with high specificity and sensitivity in both the original cohort and the validation cohort. V-gene and J-gene trimming of TCR beta chains was associated with a missense DCLRE1C variant in a later genetic analysis, and the association was replicated in an independent cohort. Strong co-occurrence of HLA alleles, especially DR and DQ, made assigning TCR associations to individual alleles difficult. Only TCR beta chains were sequenced in this cohort, and the absence of alpha or paired-chain data limited detectable features. A further reported finding was that TCR beta sequences accurately predicted the HLA-A and HLA-B alleles for most subjects in the first cohort.

The library was built by means of the immunoSEQ multiplex PCR assay. The multiplex PCR relied on a mix of 60 forward primers for TCR Vbeta segments and 13 reverse primers for TCR Jbeta segments. The CDR3 region of rearranged TCR beta genes was amplified from genomic DNA with a multiplex PCR assay. The amplified TCR beta libraries were sequenced on the Illumina HiSeq System as 87-base-pair reads. The authors' pipeline ran thus. A later analysis counted tens of millions of unique TCR beta chains across the 670 or so repertoires, and some 12 million of these chains were shared by at least two donors. To remove PCR and sequencing errors, raw reads were error-corrected and collapsed into unique sequences using a nearest-neighbor algorithm that merged closely related sequences. CDR3 sequences were aligned to IMGT reference sequences to assign V, D and J gene segments. Each retained sequence needed at least a six-nucleotide match to both a V gene segment and a J gene segment. Rearrangements were called productive when the CDR3 lacked stop codons and stayed in frame with V and J; all others were non-productive. Following IMGT convention, CDR3 was defined as the stretch from the second conserved V-encoded cysteine to the conserved J-encoded phenylalanine. The earlier analysis of 550 to 650 of the donors excluded any sequence lacking an unambiguous match to a single V gene segment. In an earlier analysis of roughly 500 of the donors, V segments were called functional above 56.7% productive rearrangements and were called segregating when the between-donor standard deviation exceeded 5%. To diagnose cytomegalovirus status from the catalog of TCR beta chain sequences, a statistical classification framework was built. In a later analysis, TCR nucleotide sequences were compared against IMGT/GENE-DB human TR gene sequences so that V and J genes could be assigned. Using the TCRdist pipeline, a later analysis assigned CDR3 sequences along with most-parsimonious VDJ recombination scenarios. In a later analysis, each TCR beta chain was defined by its CDR3 amino acid sequence together with its V-gene family, and reads lacking a unique V-gene family were excluded. To address suspected cross-contamination and a sequencing artifact, a later analysis removed approximately 590 highly shared, low-generation-probability nucleotide sequences. In a later analysis, a clonal expansion index for each public chain was calculated from normalized within-repertoire ranks of inferred template counts. In a later analysis, generation probabilities were computed using a VDJ recombination model fitted to out-of-frame rearrangements, and the results were checked against IGoR. Hypergeometric tests were used in a later analysis to score TCR-TCR, TCR-HLA and TCR-CMV co-occurrence, with a repertoire-size bias correction applied to the TCR pairs. A later analysis estimated false discovery rates by permuting HLA or CMV assignments 20 times. A later analysis grouped co-occurring TCRs with DBSCAN, adding TCRdist sequence similarity when clustering within HLA-allele-positive subsets. Co-occurrence clustering excluded repertoires with fewer than 30,000 or more than 120,000 public chains, plus five with anomalous nucleotide sharing. This is the immuneACCESS table as TCRdb keeps it, with only in-frame sequences that have V and J called. A part of the clones is gone; compared with another copy, unresolved V genes explain less than half, and the rest is unexplained. That table is the source of V, J and clone size, and D and trimming were worked out from the DNA. The sample has around 110,000 clones on record. The ten largest clones capture around 7% of the sample.

The cohort consisted of 650 to 850 healthy bone marrow donors. All cohort members were sampled while nominally healthy, although unrecorded immune exposures were likely present. The donor was CMV seropositive and belonged to the group of more than 250 seropositive cohort members. Every donor gave a peripheral blood sample, and the peripheral blood mononuclear cells from that sample were used for TCR beta sequencing. Genomic DNA was extracted from the blood cell samples with the Qiagen DNeasy Blood Extraction Kit. To note about this clone: The specificity of this receptor is unknown.

This receptor was taken from a man between 35 and 55 years old in good health and CMV-seropositive. The sequenced sample was PBMCs.

CDR3 protein: CASSLGTGISGYTF. The base sequence is TGTGCCAGCAGCTTGGGAACAGGCATAAGTGGCTACACCTTC. The chain is made from TRBV5-6 and TRBJ1-2; a tentative D match to TRBD1 spans 5 bases. According to the germline V gene, CDR1 reads SGHDT and CDR2 reads YYEEEE. V loses 0 bases, J loses 7 bases, and the germline ends lie 13 bases apart. Including the terminal cysteine and phenylalanine, the CDR3 comprises 14 residues. Just the 42-base CDR3 DNA is kept, in frame starting at base 1.